The rows below give T cell receptor beta chains drawn from one sample of a study of Ad26.COV2.S vaccination and SARS-CoV-2 variants. TCRdb keeps only in-frame clones here, not all; method: immunoSEQ multiplex PCR. The sample shows around 300,000 clones, roughly nine tenths of them seen only once. The sequencing used peripheral blood, collected in a trial of Ad26.COV2.S vaccine versus placebo. These receptors all stem from a person aged 18-65 years who received the Ad26.COV2.S COVID-19 vaccine or a placebo. CDR3s include the opening cysteine and the closing phenylalanine or tryptophan. The D gene is left open where the match is weak. A clone size is listed for some rows: how often the clone was seen (once, few, many), or a class if it is expanded.

DNA: TGTGCCAGCAGCCTGCAGGGTAACTATGGCTACACCTTC
CDR3: CASSLQGNYGYTF
size: .
V: TRBV7-2
J: TRBJ1-2
D: .

DNA: TGCGCCAGCAGCTTGACTAATGGGGTCCCCGAGCAGTACTTC
CDR3: CASSLTNGVPEQYF
size: once
V: TRBV5-1
J: TRBJ2-7
D: .

DNA: TGTGCCAGCAGCTTACACCGGGACAGGGGTTCCTACGAGCAGTACTTC
CDR3: CASSLHRDRGSYEQYF
size: .
V: TRBV11-2
J: TRBJ2-7
D: TRBD1

DNA: TGTGCCAGCAGTTTATCCGGGGGCTACACCTTC
CDR3: CASSLSGGYTF
size: few
V: TRBV12-3/TRBV12-4
J: TRBJ1-2
D: .

DNA: TGTGCCAGCAGCCCGACTAGCGGGAGGGGCGCGGGGGAGCTGTTTTTT
CDR3: CASSPTSGRGAGELFF
size: .
V: TRBV3-1/TRBV3-2
J: TRBJ2-2
D: TRBD2

DNA: TGTGCCAGCAGCTTGGGTTGGGACAGAGCGGCCGGGGAGCTGTTTTTT
CDR3: CASSLGWDRAAGELFF
size: .
V: TRBV7-8
J: TRBJ2-2
D: TRBD1

DNA: TGTGCCAGCAGTCGGACAGACTACGAGCAGTACTTC
CDR3: CASSRTDYEQYF
size: .
V: TRBV6-2/TRBV6-3
J: TRBJ2-7
D: .

DNA: TGCGCCAGCAGCCCCACCTGGCTGGATACGCAGTATTTT
CDR3: CASSPTWLDTQYF
size: .
V: TRBV5-1
J: TRBJ2-3
D: .

DNA: TGTGCCAGCCAATCGACAGGGGTTTCCTATAATTCACCCCTCCACTTT
CDR3: CASQSTGVSYNSPLHF
size: .
V: TRBV19
J: TRBJ1-6
D: TRBD1

DNA: TGTGCCTGGAGTGGGGACAGGGTTTCTTCACCCCTCCACTTT
CDR3: CAWSGDRVSSPLHF
size: medium-sized
V: TRBV30
J: TRBJ1-6
D: TRBD1

DNA: TGTGCCAGCAGCCCTCGACAGTACCGGGGCACTGAAGCTTTCTTT
CDR3: CASSPRQYRGTEAFF
size: .
V: TRBV11-2
J: TRBJ1-1
D: .

DNA: TGCGCCAGCAGCTCCGGACTAGCGTCTTCACACTCCTACAATGAGCAGTTCTTC
CDR3: CASSSGLASSHSYNEQFF
size: .
V: TRBV5-1
J: TRBJ2-1
D: TRBD2

DNA: TGTGCCAGCTCACCCACCGCAGGGCGGGGTGAAAAACTGTTTTTT
CDR3: CASSPTAGRGEKLFF
size: .
V: TRBV18
J: TRBJ1-4
D: .

DNA: TGTGCCAGCAGCTTAGCGTGGGGTCAAGGGTCAGGCAATCAGCCCCAGCATTTT
CDR3: CASSLAWGQGSGNQPQHF
size: .
V: TRBV7-9
J: TRBJ1-5
D: .

DNA: TGTGCCAGCAGCCCGACCCGGACCGGGACGACCTATGGCTACACCTTC
CDR3: CASSPTRTGTTYGYTF
size: once
V: TRBV5-6
J: TRBJ1-2
D: .

DNA: TGCGCCAGCAGCTTACAGGGACAGGGATACGAAAAACTGTTTTTT
CDR3: CASSLQGQGYEKLFF
size: .
V: TRBV5-1
J: TRBJ1-4
D: TRBD1

DNA: TGTGCCAGCAGTCTAAGACACCTACTATTCAATGAAAAACTGTTTTTT
CDR3: CASSLRHLLFNEKLFF
size: .
V: TRBV6-6
J: TRBJ1-4
D: .

DNA: TGCAGTGCTAGTTTACAGGGGTTAAGTCAGCCCCAGCATTTT
CDR3: CSASLQGLSQPQHF
size: .
V: TRBV20-1
J: TRBJ1-5
D: TRBD1

DNA: TGTGCCAGCAGCTTTCTAGCGGGGGCGAACACCGGGGAGCTGTTTTTT
CDR3: CASSFLAGANTGELFF
size: .
V: TRBV5-5
J: TRBJ2-2
D: TRBD2

DNA: TGTGCCAGCAGCCCCGTACCACAGGGCCCTTTTGGCAATCAGCCCCAGCATTTT
CDR3: CASSPVPQGPFGNQPQHF
size: .
V: TRBV7-2
J: TRBJ1-5
D: .

DNA: TGCGCCAGCAGCTTGGGCTCGAGGGGGGATCAGCCCCAGCATTTT
CDR3: CASSLGSRGDQPQHF
size: .
V: TRBV5-1
J: TRBJ1-5
D: .

DNA: TGTGCCAGCAGCGGGACGGAAAGCTCCTACGAGCAGTACTTC
CDR3: CASSGTESSYEQYF
size: once
V: TRBV7-3
J: TRBJ2-7
D: .

DNA: TGCGCCAGCAGCTGGACGGGTAGCGGGGGGGCCGAGGATACGCAGTATTTT
CDR3: CASSWTGSGGAEDTQYF
size: once
V: TRBV5-1
J: TRBJ2-3
D: TRBD2

DNA: TGTGCCAGCACTCTCCTCGGGGGCGATAATTCACCCCTCCACTTT
CDR3: CASTLLGGDNSPLHF
size: .
V: TRBV28
J: TRBJ1-6
D: .

DNA: TGTGCCAGCAGTGAACGGGGGGCTGGCTATGGCTACACCTTC
CDR3: CASSERGAGYGYTF
size: .
V: TRBV6-1
J: TRBJ1-2
D: .

DNA: TGTGCCAGCAGTCGAGATTACGAGCAGTACTTC
CDR3: CASSRDYEQYF
size: .
V: TRBV11-2
J: TRBJ2-7
D: .